This T cell receptor beta chain was sequenced during a study of blood T cell repertoires in COVID-19. The wider study: COVID-19 samples from acute and convalescent phases originated in the United States, Italy and Spain. Sources were T cells, B-cell-depleted T cells, or PBMCs; the material itself was cDNA or gDNA.

Germline lookup yields CDR1 MNHEY and CDR2 SVGEGT. Losses at the gene ends were 6 bases for V and 5 bases for J; bases not matched to a gene: 10. This CDR3 spans 15 amino acids. This clone was picked up a small number of times. In the authors' workflow: Nucleated cell counts were estimated from reference gene primer amplification. The method was immunoSEQ multiplex PCR; TCRdb's version includes in-frame clones alone and lacks a portion of them. Clonal size and the V and J genes are those of that table, whereas D and trimming came from the DNA. This table has tens of thousands of clones, around 83% appearing once.

The sequenced material came from peripheral blood. The receptor was isolated from a woman aged 60 to 75 with acute or convalescent COVID-19. The V and J genes are TRBV6-2 or TRBV6-3 and TRBJ2-3; 8 nucleotides line up with TRBD2. The CDR3 DNA follows: TGTGCCAGCAGCCCCGGGGGGGAACAGGTAGATACGCAGTATTTT. It codes for CASSPGGEQVDTQYF.